This T cell receptor (beta chain) is from a study of cytomegalovirus exposure and HLA in healthy donors. A word on this clone: Its cognate antigen is unknown.

The CDR3 extends over 10 amino acids. Looked up from germline, CDR1 is MDHEN and CDR2 is SYDVKM. The V and J ends lost 5 bases and 7 bases respectively, with 3 bases between them. The primer mix had 60 Vbeta and 13 Jbeta primers. TCRdb's table, derived via immunoSEQ multiplex PCR, lists solely in-frame clones and lacks some. The sample contains 12,000 to 15,000 clones, about 60% of which appear only once. Study-wide results and caveats: Earlier analysis found most TCR beta V segments productive about 87% or about 30% of the time.

The rearrangement uses TRBV28 and TRBJ2-1; the D is unclear. Sequencing used PBMCs. The clonotype originates from a woman aged 50 to 65 in good health and CMV-seropositive. CDR3 bases: TGTGCCAGCAGTCGGAATGAGCAGTTCTTC. Translated: CASSRNEQFF.